What follows are 9 T cell receptor beta chains derived from one specimen sequenced in a study of cytomegalovirus exposure and HLA in healthy donors. PCR employed 60 Vbeta and 13 Jbeta primers. Sequencing was performed with immunoSEQ multiplex PCR; in TCRdb, only in-frame clones are kept and a portion is missing. Among over 100,000 clones listed, around 84% were seen once. Sequencing input: PBMCs. The receptors were sampled from a woman between 18 and 30 years old in good health and CMV-seropositive.

The rearrangement uses TRBV5-1 and TRBJ2-1, with 10 nucleotides matching TRBD2. The CDR3 is 17 amino acids. Trimming cost V 3 bases and J 2 bases; bases outside gene matches: 8. From germline, CDR1 is SGHRS and CDR2 YFSETQ. CDR3 DNA sequence: TGCGCCAGCAGCTACTTAACTAGCGGGGCGCCCTACAATGAGCAGTTCTTC. It encodes CASSYLTSGAPYNEQFF.

The genes are TRBV4-1 and TRBJ2-3, with TRBD2 matching 8 bases. The CDR3 is 17 amino acids. Germline-derived CDR1 and CDR2 are MGHRA and YSYEKL. V dropped 0 bases and J dropped 2; count of bases not matched to a gene: 7. The CDR3 reads CASSQEIAGGYTDTQYF. The CDR3 bases are TGCGCCAGCAGCCAAGAAATCGCGGGGGGCTACACAGATACGCAGTATTTT.

In this sample, this clone turned up once. The chain uses TRBV27 and TRBJ1-5, with D maybe TRBD1 (5 bases). V dropped 5 bases and J dropped 2 bases, with 13 bases sitting between them. The CDR3 covers 15 residues. The germline V gene has CDR1 MNHEY and CDR2 SMNVEV (reference sequence). The CDR3 coding sequence is TGTGCCAGCAGTCCAGGGAATTTGGGCAATCAGCCCCAGCATTTT. This translates into CASSPGNLGNQPQHF.

V is TRBV7-9 and J is TRBJ1-6; D is perhaps TRBD1 (5 bases). Germline V gene data show CDR1 as SEHNR and CDR2 as FQNEAQ (reference sequence). V dropped 5 bases and J dropped 10 bases, with 9 bases sitting between them. The length of the CDR3 is 12 residues. This CDR3 reads CASSGGESPLHF. As DNA, the CDR3 is TGTGCCAGCAGCGGGGGGGAATCACCCCTCCACTTT.

The gene calls are TRBV9 and TRBJ2-3, with 13 nucleotides matching TRBD2. V trimming: 1 base; J trimming: 4 bases; junction bases outside the gene matches: 3. From germline, CDR1 is SGDLS and CDR2 YYNGEE. This CDR3 region has 16 residues. CDR3 DNA sequence: TGTGCCAGCAGCGTATCGACTAGCGGGGGGTCAGATACGCAGTATTTT. Protein product: CASSVSTSGGSDTQYF. Combining the CDR3 with reference TRBV9 and TRBJ2-3 gives the whole variable domain DSGVTQTPKHLITATGQRVTLRCSPRSGDLSVYWYQQSLDQGLQFLIQYYNGEERAKGNILERFSAQQFPDLHSELNLSSLELGDSALYFCASSVSTSGGSDTQYFGPGTRLTVL.

This CDR3 reads CASSLGLSGQGGTGELFF. CDR3 coding DNA: TGTGCCAGCAGCTTAGGACTGTCAGGACAGGGAGGAACCGGGGAGCTGTTTTTT. The chain has TRBV13 and TRBJ2-2; 8 bases are a match to TRBD1. V trimming: 0 bases; J trimming: 5 bases; junction bases outside the gene matches: 11. This CDR3 is built from 18 residues. In germline, CDR1 is PRHDT, CDR2 FYEKMQ (reference sequence).

The chain links TRBV6-5 to TRBJ2-3; the match to TRBD1 covers 7 bases. The germline gives CDR1 MNHEY, CDR2 SVGAGI. CDR3 length: 14 residues. The V gene end was trimmed by 7 bases and the J gene end by 6 bases; junction bases not matched to a gene: 10. The CDR3 sequence is CASKQDRTRDTQYF. The CDR3 region has the DNA TGTGCCAGCAAACAGGACAGGACCAGGGATACGCAGTATTTT.

The V gene is TRBV6-6, the J gene TRBJ1-2; D perhaps matches TRBD1 (6 bases). Trimming removed 8 bases at V and 8 bases at J, with 24 bases between. The CDR3 totals 15 residues. Germline CDR1 is MNHNY and CDR2 is SVGAGI (reference sequence). The CDR3 sequence: CASLRGGGGGGGYTF. CDR3 sequence (DNA): TGTGCCAGCCTGAGGGGGGGCGGGGGCGGTGGCGGCTACACCTTC.

The chain links TRBV29-1 to TRBJ1-5; D is possibly TRBD1 (6 bases). V lost 7 bases and J 3 bases, leaving 10 bases between the germline ends. CDR3 length: 12 residues. Germline V CDR1 and CDR2: SQVTM, ANQGSEA. CDR3 DNA: TGCAGCGGTAGACAGGCCAATCAGCCCCAGCATTTT. Encoded protein: CSGRQANQPQHF.